This is a list of T cell receptor beta chains from one sample in a study of OX40 agonist ivuxolimab in advanced cancers. This table comes from immunoSEQ multiplex PCR, and its TCRdb copy is limited to in-frame clones, with some not included. The profile shows about 93,000 clones, approximately 94% of them singletons. Specimen: CD4+ or CD8+ T cells sorted from blood, collected in a trial of the OX40 agonist ivuxolimab. The receptors derive from an adult with an advanced solid tumor such as melanoma, head and neck, liver or kidney cancer. Both conserved end residues are part of each CDR3. A D gene is named only where the DNA matches it firmly.

D gene	V gene	J gene	CDR3 DNA	CDR3 protein
TRBD2	TRBV27	TRBJ2-7	TGTGCCAGCAGTTCCCTTCGGGCGGGAGGGCCGGGGGAGCAGTACTTC	CASSSLRAGGPGEQYF
TRBD1	TRBV7-9	TRBJ1-2	TGTGCCAGCAGCAAAGACAGGGTGGCCTATGGCTACACCTTC	CASSKDRVAYGYTF
NA	TRBV29-1	TRBJ2-1	TGCAGCGTTGAAGACAGGGGGGTCTACAATGAGCAGTTCTTC	CSVEDRGVYNEQFF
NA	TRBV11-3	TRBJ1-5	TGTGCCAGCAGCTTAACCAGGAACGGCAAGCAGCCCCAGCATTTT	CASSLTRNGKQPQHF
TRBD2	TRBV7-2	TRBJ2-5	TGTGCCAGCAGCTTATACGGGGGGGAGGAGACCCAGTACTTC	CASSLYGGEETQYF
NA	TRBV19	TRBJ2-3	TGTGCCAGTAGTAGGTCCCTGGGTACAGATACGCAGTATTTT	CASSRSLGTDTQYF
TRBD1	TRBV11-2	TRBJ2-7	TGTGCCAGCAGCCCTGGACAGGGAAGAATCTACGAGCAGTACTTC	CASSPGQGRIYEQYF
NA	TRBV10-2	TRBJ2-5	TGCGCCAGCAGTGAGTCGGGAGAGACCCAGTACTTC	CASSESGETQYF
NA	TRBV5-1	TRBJ1-4	TGCGCCAGCAGCCAACAGGGTTCGGGGGAAAAACTGTTTTTT	CASSQQGSGEKLFF
NA	TRBV5-4	TRBJ1-2	TGTGCCAGCAGCTTGGAGGGGGGGGACTACACCTTC	CASSLEGGDYTF
TRBD1	TRBV12-5	TRBJ2-5	TGTGCTAGTGGTTTGGCCCGGACAGGGGGAATTGAGACCCAGTACTTC	CASGLARTGGIETQYF
TRBD1	TRBV27	TRBJ2-1	TGTGCCAGCAGAAGAGGGACAGGGGGGGCCAATGAGCAGTTCTTC	CASRRGTGGANEQFF
NA	TRBV5-1	TRBJ2-1	TGCGCCAGCAGTTCTATTTGGCCTTACAATGAGCAGTTCTTC	CASSSIWPYNEQFF
TRBD2	TRBV27	TRBJ2-3	TGTGCCAGCAGTCATCCGGGACTAGCGGGGGGGCTGGCAGATACGCAGTATTTT	CASSHPGLAGGLADTQYF